This is a list of T cell receptor beta chains from one sample in a study of CD4+ T cells in melanoma. Measured with immunoSEQ multiplex PCR; TCRdb has only the in-frame clones, and not every one. Of 9,500 to 10,000 clones listed, about 63% are singletons. The sample taken for sequencing was cells from a culture (not recorded whether cultured in vitro). The receptors here all came from a human donor with melanoma. Both conserved end residues are part of each CDR3. Each record gives: CDR3 DNA, CDR3 protein, clone size, J gene, D gene, CDR3 length, V gene. A D gene is named only where the DNA matches it firmly. Size is omitted from some rows. Given values are once, few, many or a class for expanded clones.

TGTGCCAGCAGTTCGGGACAGCGAGCCTACGAGCAGTACTTC CASSSGQRAYEQYF . TRBJ2-7 TRBD1 14 TRBV6-5
TGTGCCAGCAGTGATCCCGGGTATGGCACAGATACGCAGTATTTT CASSDPGYGTDTQYF . TRBJ2-3 . 15 TRBV6-1
TGCAGCGTCGAGCGGTACAATGAGCAGTTCTTC CSVERYNEQFF . TRBJ2-1 . 11 TRBV29-1
TGCGCCAGCAGCGCAATACAGGGCGTGGGTTCCGGGGAGCTGTTTTTT CASSAIQGVGSGELFF . TRBJ2-2 . 16 TRBV5-1
TGCGCCAGCAGCTTGGGGTTACATGGGGCGGGAGAGACCCAGTACTTC CASSLGLHGAGETQYF . TRBJ2-5 . 16 TRBV5-1
TGTGCCAGCAGCCAGACTAGCGGCAATGAGCAGTTCTTC CASSQTSGNEQFF once TRBJ2-1 TRBD2 13 TRBV11-3
TGTGCCAGCAGCTTGGACAATACCCTCCGCTACACCTTC CASSLDNTLRYTF . TRBJ1-2 . 13 TRBV4-2
TGCGCCAGCAGCCCGGGGCGGGGCTCCTACGAGCAGTACTTC CASSPGRGSYEQYF . TRBJ2-7 . 14 TRBV4-1
TGTGCCAGCAGCCTAGACCCGTACTCTGGAAACACCATATATTTT CASSLDPYSGNTIYF . TRBJ1-3 . 15 TRBV5-5
TGTGCCAGCAGTCAACAGGGGGCGCGTACGCAGTATTTT CASSQQGARTQYF . TRBJ2-3 TRBD1 13 TRBV7-9
TGTGCCAGTAGTAGGGGACGTTTGGGTTCCTCCTACGAGCAGTACTTC CASSRGRLGSSYEQYF . TRBJ2-7 . 16 TRBV19
TGTGCCAGCAGCTTACTCGCAGGACAAGGAAACACCATATATTTT CASSLLAGQGNTIYF . TRBJ1-3 . 15 TRBV7-6
TGTGCCACCAGCACTGAAGTAGGCACCTACGAGCAGTACTTC CATSTEVGTYEQYF . TRBJ2-7 . 14 TRBV15
TGTGCCAGCACACGTGACAGGGGGCTTCGAGGCTACACCTTC CASTRDRGLRGYTF medium-sized TRBJ1-2 TRBD1 14 TRBV5-6
TGTGCCAGTAGCCCTGGGGGGTCCAATGAGCAGTTCTTC CASSPGGSNEQFF few TRBJ2-1 . 13 TRBV19
TGTGCCAGCAGCTCAGGAGATGGATATGGCTACACCTTC CASSSGDGYGYTF few TRBJ1-2 . 13 TRBV7-8
TGTGCCAGCAGCCGGGCAGGGGGCGAAAACATTCAGTACTTC CASSRAGGENIQYF . TRBJ2-4 TRBD1 14 TRBV5-6
TGCGCCAGCAGCCCGGGAAGTGGGGCTCGGGGCTACACCTTC CASSPGSGARGYTF . TRBJ1-2 . 14 TRBV5-1
TGTGCCAGCCGGAAAGAGACAGCTAGCAATCAGCCCCAGCATTTT CASRKETASNQPQHF . TRBJ1-5 . 15 TRBV2
TGTGCCAGCAGCTTAGTGGGACGAATCTCTGGAAACACCATATATTTT CASSLVGRISGNTIYF few TRBJ1-3 . 16 TRBV11-2
TGTGCCAGCAGCCCCCACCTTCAAGGCGGCTCCTACGAGCAGTACTTC CASSPHLQGGSYEQYF . TRBJ2-7 . 16 TRBV7-6
TGTGCCAGCAGTCCACCGGACCCCCGCGTAAGCGACACAGATACGCAGTATTTT CASSPPDPRVSDTDTQYF . TRBJ2-3 . 18 TRBV27
TGTGCCAGCAGCTTAGTTGGTTCACCCCTCCACTTT CASSLVGSPLHF few TRBJ1-6 . 12 TRBV7-6
TGTGCCAGCAGCTGGTCAGGGGGCAACACTGAAGCTTTCTTT CASSWSGGNTEAFF . TRBJ1-1 TRBD1 14 TRBV11-1
TGCGCCAGCCTTCCAATTGGGGGTGTTCGTACTGAAGCTTTCTTT CASLPIGGVRTEAFF once TRBJ1-1 . 15 TRBV5-1
TGCAGCGGGAAGATAGCGGGGGTAGAGACCCAGTACTTC CSGKIAGVETQYF . TRBJ2-5 TRBD2 13 TRBV29-1
TGCGCCAGCAGAGACGAGGGACAAAACTATGGCTACACCTTC CASRDEGQNYGYTF . TRBJ1-2 . 14 TRBV5-1